The subject of this entry is one T cell receptor beta chain. Its antigen is undetermined. This CDR3 has 19 amino acids. Per germline, CDR1 LGHNA and CDR2 YSLEER. V trimming: 6 bases; J trimming: 4 bases; junction bases outside the gene matches: 19. The entry originates in a study of OX40 agonist ivuxolimab in advanced cancers. Study at large: The dose-escalation cohort had hepatocellular carcinoma, melanoma, renal cell or head and neck cancer. Whole-study results and caveats: People who partly responded at 0.1-3.0 mg/kg had some of the least clonal expansion seen. Clones of CD4+ and CD8+ blood T cells grew by week 6 at doses of 0.1 to 3.0 mg/kg.

The table came from immunoSEQ multiplex PCR; TCRdb's copy has only in-frame clones and leaves some out. The sample yields fewer than 90,000 clones, 85% seen once. The gene calls are TRBV4-3 and TRBJ1-5, with 9 bases identical to TRBD1. The TCR was taken from an adult with an advanced solid tumor such as melanoma, head and neck, liver or kidney cancer. The material was CD4+ or CD8+ T cells sorted from blood, obtained in a trial of the OX40 agonist ivuxolimab. This CDR3 is CASSLTPGQGGRGNQPQHF. The CDR3 region has the DNA TGCGCCAGCAGTCTTACTCCGGGACAGGGAGGACGGGGGAATCAGCCCCAGCATTTT.